The 23 T cell receptor beta chains in this list originate from one sample, sequenced in a study of blood T cells in healthy people across ages. For the second PCR, which ran for roughly 7 to 11 cycles, a sample-barcoded 5' primer and a J-beta primer mix were used. MiXCR, applied by TCRdb to the 5' RACE reads, yields one record per CDR3 protein. Counted here are 630,000 or so distinct CDR3 sequences, approximately 30% occurring once; the ten biggest clones make up approximately 15%. What was sequenced was blood. These TCRs come from an elderly woman in good health.

The rearrangement joins TRBV30 to TRBJ2-5; 7 bases fit TRBD1. The CDR3 has 13 residues. V trimming: 3 bases; J trimming: 5 bases; junction bases outside the gene matches: 6. Germline lookup yields CDR1 GTSNPN and CDR2 SVGIG (reference sequence). CDR3 in amino acids: CAWRQGEWETQYF. The CDR3 region has the DNA TGTGCCTGGAGGCAGGGGGAGTGGGAGACCCAGTACTTC.

A note on this clonotype: The CDR3 ends on some other residue instead of the conserved phenylalanine or tryptophan, so this is likely a read error. This chain uses TRBV11-2 with TRBJ2-3; D call uncertain. V lost 1 base and J lost 4, with 15 bases in between. CDR3 size: 16 residues. CDR1 is SGHAT and CDR2 is FQNNGV in the germline V gene. CDR3 DNA sequence: TGTGCCAGCAGCTTAGCGATAGTGGGTTGGGCAGATACGCAGTATGTT. The encoded protein is CASSLAIVGWADTQYV.

This clonotype has more than one count but fewer than ten. With a much larger clone just one base away, this may be a read error. The chain is built from TRBV29-1 and TRBJ2-1; D is undetermined. The CDR3 contains 12 residues. CDR1 is SQVTM, CDR2 ANQGSEA, per germline. CDR3 in amino acids: CSVAAHYNERFF. As DNA, the CDR3 is TGCAGCGTTGCGGCACATTATAATGAGCGGTTCTTC.

As regards this clonotype: A read error is possible here, since a much larger clone lies one base away. The chain links TRBV3-1 to TRBJ2-5; tentatively, D is TRBD2 (6 bases). The CDR3 extends over 13 amino acids. Germline assignment: CDR1 LGHDT and CDR2 YNNKEL (reference sequence). V was clipped by 4 bases and J by 11 bases, with 17 bases between them. CDR3 amino acids: CASSPGVLNEQYF. CDR3 DNA: TGTGCCAGCAGCCCGGGAGTTCTCAATGAGCAGTACTTC.

This clonotype was picked up many times. This chain links TRBV7-9 with TRBJ2-1, with D perhaps TRBD1 (5 bases). In germline, CDR1 is SEHNR, CDR2 FQNEAQ (reference sequence). The CDR3 extends over 16 amino acids. The germline V and J ends were trimmed by 1 base and 0 bases, with 10 bases remaining between them. CDR3 bases: TGTGCCAGCAGCTTAGATTGGGGCCGCTCCTACAATGAGCAGTTCTTC. Translating it yields CASSLDWGRSYNEQFF.

This clonotype was seen at least ten times. The V call is TRBV7-2, the J call TRBJ2-7; maybe TRBD1 (6 bases). The CDR3 is made up of 15 amino acids. The germline gives CDR1 SGHTA, CDR2 FQGNSA. Trimming removed 8 bases from V and 12 bases from J, with 29 bases in between. This CDR3 reads CASSQQVGQGGARYF. The DNA for the CDR3 is TGTGCCAGCTCCCAACAAGTCGGACAAGGGGGAGCGCGGTACTTC.

The chain combines TRBV15 with TRBJ1-1, with 8 bases matching TRBD1. After removal of 0 bases from V and 4 bases from J, the junction contained 7 bases not matched to a gene. CDR1 LNHNV and CDR2 YYDKDF come from the germline V gene (reference sequence). CDR3 length equals 16 residues. The CDR3 spells CATSRDRTGTGTEAFF. For the CDR3, the DNA is TGTGCCACCAGCAGAGATAGGACAGGGACGGGCACTGAAGCTTTCTTT.

The sample holds many counts of this clonotype. This chain uses TRBV5-6 with TRBJ2-7, with D hard to call. The germline V gene encodes CDR1 SGHDT and CDR2 YYEEEE. Trimming cost V 1 base and J 3 bases, with 14 bases left between them. This CDR3 contains 15 residues. CDR3 protein: CASSLLQALGYEQYF. The CDR3 DNA reads as TGTGCCAGCAGCTTGCTCCAGGCCCTCGGCTACGAGCAGTACTTC.

Concerning this clonotype: This may be a read error, as it is one base from a much larger clone. The chain links TRBV19 to TRBJ2-2; 12 bases line up with TRBD2. With V trimmed by 10 bases and J by 10 bases, 7 bases remained unmatched. Germline V CDR1 and CDR2: LNHDA, SQIVND (reference sequence). This CDR3 has 13 amino acids. The CDR3 here is CATSTSGGKELFF. CDR3 nucleotide sequence: TGTGCCACTTCGACTAGCGGGGGTAAGGAGCTGTTTTTT.

This clonotype was detected a few times. The chain uses TRBV20-1 and TRBJ1-4, with 8 bases fitting TRBD1. Germline values: CDR1 DFQATT, CDR2 SNEGSKA (reference sequence). The ends lost 3 bases at V and 8 bases at J; junction bases unmatched: 8. This CDR3 region has 14 residues. For the CDR3, the DNA is TGCAGTGCTAGCCCGACAGGGGTCGGGGAAAAACTGTTTTTT. This translates into CSASPTGVGEKLFF.

This clonotype was detected many times. This chain links TRBV5-1 with TRBJ2-7; no clear D. The CDR3 covers 13 residues. The germline V gene encodes CDR1 SGHRS and CDR2 YFSETQ. Between the trimmed V and J ends, which lost 0 bases and 3 bases, there was a span of 7 bases. DNA for the CDR3: TGCGCCAGCAGCTTGGACAGATACTACGAGCAGTACTTC. Amino acid sequence: CASSLDRYYEQYF.

This clonotype was picked up many times. The genes are TRBV20-1 and TRBJ2-5, with TRBD2 matching 7 bases. This CDR3 has 15 amino acids. With V trimmed by 5 bases and J by 0 bases, 9 bases remained unmatched. Germline V CDR1 and CDR2: DFQATT, SNEGSKA (reference sequence). The CDR3 here is CSARLASGYQETQYF. The CDR3 nucleotides are TGCAGTGCTCGCTTGGCTAGCGGTTACCAAGAGACCCAGTACTTC.

This clonotype was recorded many times. V usage is TRBV4-2 and J usage is TRBJ1-2, with 8 bases that match TRBD1. This CDR3 comprises 15 residues. Trimming at V came to 1 base and at J to 0 bases, leaving 1 base not matched to a gene. The germline V gene encodes CDR1 LGHNA and CDR2 YNFKEQ. The CDR3 bases are TGTGCCAGCAGCCAAGGGGACAGGTCTAACTATGGCTACACCTTC. It is translated as CASSQGDRSNYGYTF.

This clonotype was counted at least ten times. The genes are TRBV11-2 and TRBJ2-1; 15 positions agree with TRBD2. The CDR3 is 19 residues long. Germline lookup yields CDR1 SGHAT and CDR2 FQNNGV. V was clipped by 1 base and J by 10 bases; unmatched bases: 14. The CDR3, as DNA: TGTGCCAGCAGCTTAGTTTCTGGACTAGCGGGGGGGCCTGGGAGCGAGCAGTTCTTC. It codes for CASSLVSGLAGGPGSEQFF.

A remark on this clonotype: A single base separates this from a much larger clone, so it may be a read error. This rearrangement joins TRBV3-1 to TRBJ1-2, with 7 bases that match TRBD1. The germline V gene has CDR1 LGHDT and CDR2 YNNKEL (reference sequence). The CDR3 contains 12 residues. The CDR3 nucleotides are TGTGCCGGCAGCCGATCAGGGGGAGGCTACACCTTC. Protein product: CAGSRSGGGYTF.

This clonotype was observed many times. V gene TRBV7-2 combines with J gene TRBJ2-1, with TRBD2 matching 7 bases. Germline CDR1 and CDR2: SGHTA and FQGNSA. Trimming cost V 3 bases and J 12 bases; bases outside gene matches: 5. The CDR3 is 12 residues long. The CDR3 loop is CASSFSSGGQFF. For the CDR3, the DNA is TGTGCCAGCAGCTTTTCCTCGGGGGGGCAGTTCTTC.

The table lists this clonotype with many counts. The chain couples TRBV20-1 to TRBJ2-1; D remains ambiguous. The CDR3 sequence is 14 residues long. The V gene's germline CDR1 is DFQATT and CDR2 SNEGSKA (reference sequence). Trimming cost V 6 bases and J 10 bases, with 22 bases left between them. CDR3 amino acids: CSAQTGRFVGEQFF. CDR3 coding DNA: TGCAGTGCCCAAACCGGCAGGTTTGTGGGAGAGCAGTTCTTC.

The rearrangement links TRBV27 to TRBJ2-7; D not certain. CDR3 length: 13 amino acids. V was clipped by 4 bases and J by 4 bases, with 11 bases between them. Germline V CDR1 and CDR2: MNHEY, SMNVEV (reference sequence). CDR3 sequence (DNA): TGTGCCAGCAGTTCTCGAGTCCAATACGAGCAGTACTTC. This gives the protein CASSSRVQYEQYF.

A note on this clonotype: At one end the junction does not follow the germline gene, possibly because of a read error. V gene TRBV27 combines with J gene TRBJ1-1, with a possible D match to TRBD1 (5 bases). In germline, CDR1 is MNHEY, CDR2 SMNVEV (reference sequence). The CDR3 length is 14 residues. Written as DNA, the CDR3 is TGTGCCAGCAGGATTACAGGTGGGAACACTGAAGTTTTCTTT. It encodes CASRITGGNTEVFF.

The V gene is TRBV20-1, the J gene TRBJ1-2; D is ambiguous. The CDR3 contains 11 residues. V gave up 0 bases and J gave up 8 bases, with 7 bases separating them. Per germline, CDR1 DFQATT and CDR2 SNEGSKA (reference sequence). This CDR3 is CSARDQHGYTF. The CDR3, as DNA: TGCAGTGCTAGAGATCAACACGGCTACACCTTC.

The V gene is TRBV29-1, the J gene TRBJ2-5; D is unresolved. The germline V gene has CDR1 SQVTM and CDR2 ANQGSEA. CDR3 length: 15 amino acids. The germline V and J ends were trimmed by 4 bases and 5 bases, with 20 bases remaining between them. CDR3 in DNA: TGCAGCGTTGCCAAATCGGGCGCTAGTCTCGAGACCCAGTACTTC. Residues: CSVAKSGASLETQYF.

The chain employs TRBV12-3 or TRBV12-4 and TRBJ1-1; tentatively, D is TRBD1 (5 bases). CDR3 length: 14 residues. Between the trimmed V and J ends, which lost 2 bases and 2 bases, there was a span of 9 bases. This CDR3 is CASSLHRRNTEAFF. CDR3 DNA sequence: TGTGCCAGCAGTTTACACAGGAGAAACACTGAAGCTTTCTTT.

This clonotype was recorded a few times. The genes are TRBV5-1 and TRBJ1-2; tentative D call: TRBD1 (5 bases). V lost 0 bases, J lost 5 bases, and 20 bases lay in between. The CDR3 extends over 17 amino acids. CDR1 and CDR2 (germline): SGHRS, YFSETQ. CDR3 sequence reads: CASSLVGRGIDLYGYTF. Here the CDR3 DNA reads TGCGCCAGCAGCTTGGTGGGACGAGGAATTGATTTATATGGCTACACCTTC.